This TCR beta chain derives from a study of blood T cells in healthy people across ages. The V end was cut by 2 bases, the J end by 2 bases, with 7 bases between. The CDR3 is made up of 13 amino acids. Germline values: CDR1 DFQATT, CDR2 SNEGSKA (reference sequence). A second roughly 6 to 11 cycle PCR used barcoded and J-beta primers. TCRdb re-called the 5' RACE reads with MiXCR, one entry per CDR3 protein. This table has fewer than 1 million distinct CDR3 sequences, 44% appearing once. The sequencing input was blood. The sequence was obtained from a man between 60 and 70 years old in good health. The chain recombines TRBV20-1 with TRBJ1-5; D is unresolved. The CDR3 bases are TGCAGTGCTAGAAGGGCAGGCAATCAGCCCCAGCATTTT. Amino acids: CSARRAGNQPQHF.